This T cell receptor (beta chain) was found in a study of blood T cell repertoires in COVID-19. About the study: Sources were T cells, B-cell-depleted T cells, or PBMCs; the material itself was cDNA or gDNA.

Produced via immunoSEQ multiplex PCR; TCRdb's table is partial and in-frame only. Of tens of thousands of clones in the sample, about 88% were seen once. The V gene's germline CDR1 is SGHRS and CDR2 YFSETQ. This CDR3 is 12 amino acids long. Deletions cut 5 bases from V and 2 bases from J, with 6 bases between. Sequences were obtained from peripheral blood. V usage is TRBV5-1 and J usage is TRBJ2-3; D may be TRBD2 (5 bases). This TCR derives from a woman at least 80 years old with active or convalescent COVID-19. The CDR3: CASRRVTDTQYF. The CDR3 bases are TGCGCCAGCAGGAGGGTCACAGATACGCAGTATTTT.